This T cell receptor beta chain was obtained from a study of blood T cell repertoires in COVID-19. This CDR3 comprises 14 residues. V lost 5 bases, J lost 2 bases, and 6 bases stayed unmatched. CDR1 is SGHVS and CDR2 is FQNEAQ in the germline V gene. Profiling relied on immunoSEQ multiplex PCR, and the TCRdb table lists in-frame clones only, not all of them. This repertoire shows approximately 260,000 clones, about 86% found once; its top ten account for about 3.3%. This chain uses TRBV7-8 with TRBJ2-7; 7 bases match TRBD1. The sequence was obtained from a woman aged 40 to 50 with acute COVID-19. Sequencing used PBMCs or T cells enriched from blood (not recorded which). In DNA, the CDR3 is TGTGCCAGCAGCCCCTGGACAGGACCCTACGAGCAGTACTTC. Its protein is CASSPWTGPYEQYF.